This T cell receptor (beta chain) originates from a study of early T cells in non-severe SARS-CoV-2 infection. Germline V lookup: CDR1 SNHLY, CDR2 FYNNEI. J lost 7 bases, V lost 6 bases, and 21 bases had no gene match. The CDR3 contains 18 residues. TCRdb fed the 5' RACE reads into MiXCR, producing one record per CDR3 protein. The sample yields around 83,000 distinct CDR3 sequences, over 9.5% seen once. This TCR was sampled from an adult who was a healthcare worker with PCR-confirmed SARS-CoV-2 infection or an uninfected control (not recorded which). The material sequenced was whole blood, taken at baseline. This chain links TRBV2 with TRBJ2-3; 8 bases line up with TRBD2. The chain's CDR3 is CASSHRGGRLAPAYTQYF. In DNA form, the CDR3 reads TGTGCCAGCAGCCACCGGGGGGGAAGACTAGCCCCGGCCTATACGCAGTATTTT.